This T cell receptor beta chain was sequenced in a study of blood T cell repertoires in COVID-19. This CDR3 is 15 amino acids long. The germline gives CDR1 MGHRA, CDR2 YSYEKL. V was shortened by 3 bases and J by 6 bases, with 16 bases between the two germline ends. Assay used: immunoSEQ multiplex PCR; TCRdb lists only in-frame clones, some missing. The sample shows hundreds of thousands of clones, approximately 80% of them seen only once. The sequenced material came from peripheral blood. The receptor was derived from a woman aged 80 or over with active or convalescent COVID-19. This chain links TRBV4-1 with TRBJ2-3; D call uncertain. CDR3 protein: CASSHMATPGDTQYF. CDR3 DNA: TGCGCCAGCAGCCATATGGCCACGCCCGGGGATACGCAGTATTTT.